A single sample gave rise to the 2 T cell receptor beta chains below, sequenced in a study of blood T cells in healthy people across ages. A second PCR of 7 to 11 cycles used a sample-barcoded 5' primer and a J-beta primer mix. TCRdb reprocessed the 5' RACE reads via MiXCR and lists one record per CDR3 protein. The sample consists of over a million distinct CDR3 sequences, approximately 25% of them appearing once. These same data were also listed under a study on T cells of mothers and their children.

Specimen: blood. The receptor source for this set is a girl aged 2-9 years in good health.

This rearrangement joins TRBV29-1 to TRBJ2-7, with a weak D call TRBD1 (5 bases). The CDR3 covers 11 residues. The germline CDR1 and CDR2 sequences are SQVTM and ANQGSEA. V was pared by 3 bases and J by 3 bases, with 6 bases between. The DNA of the CDR3 is TGCAGCGTTGAGGACAACTACGAGCAGTACTTC. It encodes CSVEDNYEQYF.

Only a few counts were recorded for this clonotype. The V and J genes are TRBV12-3 or TRBV12-4 and TRBJ2-5, with D perhaps TRBD1 (6 bases). V was clipped by 2 bases and J by 1 base, with 14 bases between them. CDR3 length: 16 residues. CDR3 sequence (DNA): TGTGCCAGCAGTTTACGAGCTACAGGGCTCCAAGAGACCCAGTACTTC. Protein product: CASSLRATGLQETQYF.